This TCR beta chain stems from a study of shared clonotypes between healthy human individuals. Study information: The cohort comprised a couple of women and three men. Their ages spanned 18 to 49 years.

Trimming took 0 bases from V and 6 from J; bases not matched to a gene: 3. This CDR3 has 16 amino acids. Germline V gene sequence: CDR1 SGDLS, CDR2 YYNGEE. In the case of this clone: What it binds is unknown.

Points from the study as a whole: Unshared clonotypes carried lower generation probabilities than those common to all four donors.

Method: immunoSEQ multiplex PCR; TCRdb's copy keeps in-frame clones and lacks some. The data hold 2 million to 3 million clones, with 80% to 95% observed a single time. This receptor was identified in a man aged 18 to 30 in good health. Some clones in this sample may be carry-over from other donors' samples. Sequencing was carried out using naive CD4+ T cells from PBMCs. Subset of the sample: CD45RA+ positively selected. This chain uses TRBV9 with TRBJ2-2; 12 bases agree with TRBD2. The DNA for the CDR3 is TGTGCCAGCAGCGTAGGGGCTAGCGGGAGGGCCGGGGAGCTGTTTTTT. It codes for CASSVGASGRAGELFF.